The clone carrying this T cell receptor beta chain was observed a few times. Its cognate antigen is unknown. Germline V lookup: CDR1 LNHDA, CDR2 SQIVND (reference sequence). CDR3 length equals 16 residues. Germline trimming cut 1 base from V and 0 bases from J; bases unmatched to any gene: 0. TCRdb re-called the 5' RACE reads with MiXCR, one entry per CDR3 protein. The sample lists around 550,000 distinct CDR3 sequences, roughly 15% occurring once. This sample is drawn from a study of identical twins. All donors comprised healthy Caucasians. Study-wide points: For out-of-frame alpha sequences shared by twins, low generation probability was in excess.

The same sample was also studied in work on yellow fever vaccine responses in identical twins.

The chain has TRBV19 and TRBJ2-1; TRBD2 aligns across 10 bases. Material for sequencing was CD4+ T cells sorted from blood. The clonotype originates from a woman between 18 and 30 years old in good health. This CDR3 is CASSIVAGGSYNEQFF. The CDR3 bases are TGTGCCAGTAGTATAGTAGCGGGGGGCTCCTACAATGAGCAGTTCTTC. The whole variable domain, remainder taken from reference TRBV19 and TRBJ2-1, is DGGITQSPKYLFRKEGQNVTLSCEQNLNHDAMYWYRQDPGQGLRLIYYSQIVNDFQKGDIAEGYSVSREKKESFPLTVTSAQKNPTAFYLCASSIVAGGSYNEQFFGPGTRLTVL.